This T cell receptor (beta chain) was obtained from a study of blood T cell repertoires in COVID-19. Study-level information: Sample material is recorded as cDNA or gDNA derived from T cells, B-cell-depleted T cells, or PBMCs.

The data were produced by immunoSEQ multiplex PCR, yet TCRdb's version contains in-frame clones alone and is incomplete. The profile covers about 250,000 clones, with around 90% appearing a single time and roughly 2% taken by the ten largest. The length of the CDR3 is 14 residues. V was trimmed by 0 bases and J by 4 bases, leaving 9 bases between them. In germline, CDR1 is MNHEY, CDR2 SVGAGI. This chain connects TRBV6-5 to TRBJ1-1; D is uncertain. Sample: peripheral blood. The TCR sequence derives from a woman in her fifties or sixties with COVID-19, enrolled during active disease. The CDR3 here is CASSYSRGVTEAFF. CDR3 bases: TGTGCCAGCAGTTACTCACGGGGAGTCACTGAAGCTTTCTTT.